This T cell receptor (beta chain) was identified in a study of T cells after yellow fever vaccination. MiXCR, run by TCRdb on the 5' RACE reads, gives a single entry per CDR3 protein. The profile covers hundreds of thousands of distinct CDR3 sequences, with about 12% appearing a single time and approximately 15% taken by the ten largest. V was clipped by 7 bases and J by 5 bases, with 10 bases between them. The CDR3 is 11 residues long. CDR1 SGHRS and CDR2 YFSETQ come from the germline V gene. The chain joins TRBV5-1 to TRBJ2-7; no clear D. Here the sequenced sample was PBMCs, taken on the day of the yellow fever booster vaccination. The TCR originated in a man aged 25 to 45 who received the YFV17D yellow fever vaccine. CDR3 sequence (DNA): TGCGCCAGCCGGGTAACGGACGAGCAGTACTTC. Protein product: CASRVTDEQYF.